This T cell receptor beta chain was found in a study of blood T cell repertoires in COVID-19 (dated by TCRdb to about 2020). For the study in its entirety: Collaborator samples came from the United States, Italy and Spain and covered acute and convalescent phases of COVID-19. HLA class I and class II types, where available, came from metadata supplied by the sample provider rather than from assay-based typing. Subjects who had been exposed to COVID-19, were actively infected with it, or had recovered from it provided the deeply sampled blood TCRbeta repertoires that made up the dataset. The prospective study material was composed of cDNA or gDNA derived from T cells, B-cell-depleted T cells, or PBMCs. The samples were drawn from the first 160 participants of the ongoing ImmuneRACE study and from some 1,300 subjects provided by 6 global collaborators. Sample metadata almost always included a de-identified subject ID, COVID-19 status, age in years and sex. The repertoires were released in a freely available public database intended as a resource for research on the immune response to SARS-CoV-2. Findings and caveats that apply to the study as a whole: The amount of clinical and demographic metadata varied by source and participant and was provided uncurated.

The immunoSEQ Assay, a bias-controlled multiplex PCR, was used to amplify TCRbeta CDR3 regions from genomic DNA. The paper's processing steps were these. Within the assay, amplification of reference gene primers was used to estimate how many nucleated cells each sample contained. To quantify the absolute abundance of each unique TCRbeta CDR3 rearrangement, sequence reads were collapsed and filtered. For each sample, productive Simpson clonality was calculated by taking the square root of Simpson's diversity index across productive rearrangements. TCRdb holds this immuneACCESS table with in-frame rearrangements only. Some clones are missing; in checked studies, unresolved V genes explain under half, and the rest has no known cause. V and J calls and clone size are given by that table; D and trimming were obtained from the DNA. The sample profile shows about 360,000 clones; approximately 86% of them were found once. About 2.9% of the sample is held by the ten biggest clonotypes.

Each collaborating institution followed its own protocols to collect whole blood in K2EDTA tubes. For TCRbeta analysis, collaborators shipped samples as frozen whole blood, isolated PBMCs, or DNA extracted from either of those sample types. About this clone: Its antigen remains undetermined. Within one base of it there is no much larger clone, and no base qualities were kept.

The CDR3 starts with the cysteine, ends with the phenylalanine, and has 14 residues. Only CDR3 DNA is held: 42 bases, read in frame from base 1. Trimming takes 2 bases off V and 4 bases off J; junction bases not matched to a gene: 4. In the germline V gene (reference sequence), CDR1 corresponds to LGHDT and CDR2 to YNNKEL. Sequenced sample: peripheral blood. This chain joins TRBV3-1 (or the pseudogene TRBV3-2) to TRBJ2-7, with 8 bases matching TRBD2. The source is a human donor in a cohort sampled during active COVID-19. In nucleotide form, the sequence is TGTGCCAGCAGCCAAACTAGCGGCAGTTACGAGCAGTACTTC. Its protein is CASSQTSGSYEQYF.